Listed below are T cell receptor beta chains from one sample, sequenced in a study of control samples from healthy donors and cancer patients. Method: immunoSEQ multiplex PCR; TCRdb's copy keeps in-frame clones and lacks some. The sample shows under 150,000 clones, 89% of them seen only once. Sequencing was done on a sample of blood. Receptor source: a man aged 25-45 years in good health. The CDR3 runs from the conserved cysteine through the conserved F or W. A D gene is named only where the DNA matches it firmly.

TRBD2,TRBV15,CATSRDVTGGTRYTQYF
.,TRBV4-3,CASSQETIAGELFF
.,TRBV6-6,CASIESGANVLTF
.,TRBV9,CASSLQGNTGELFF
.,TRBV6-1,CASSEWRTQYNEQFF
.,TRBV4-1,CASSQGSGDTQYF
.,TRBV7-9,CASSLDQGSDTQYF
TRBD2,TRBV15,CATSRVGREIPEQFF
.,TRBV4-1,CASRGLRNTEAFF
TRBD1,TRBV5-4,CASSLGQAGTGLNIQYF
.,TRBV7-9,CASSHENDGQPQHF
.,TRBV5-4,CASSPTLSGEQYF
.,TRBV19,CASSIEAGVKLFF
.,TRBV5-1,CASSFTDGLGEKLFF
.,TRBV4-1,CASSNTENSPLHF
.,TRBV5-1,CASSLLATTNEKLFF
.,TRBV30,CAWYSTDRIAGYTF
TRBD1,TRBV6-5,CASSLDRDGYTF
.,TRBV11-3,CASSSSGTEYEQYF
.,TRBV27,CASSFSGQTNYGYTF
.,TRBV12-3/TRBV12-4,CASSLGANEKLFF
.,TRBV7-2,CASSLGGWVGVDEQYF
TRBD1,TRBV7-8,CASSLALRQGSSHQPQHF
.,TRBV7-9,CASSLALRTGPTDTQYF
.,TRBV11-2,CASSSLQGSYNEQFF
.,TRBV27,CASSSRGSISGANVLTF
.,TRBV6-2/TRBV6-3,CASSYAGGPNIQYF
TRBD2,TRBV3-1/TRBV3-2,CASSRTIGTSGNYEQYF
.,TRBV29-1,CSPWVRGSRGRDTGELFF
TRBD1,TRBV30,CAWTRQGVYEQYF
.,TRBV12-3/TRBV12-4,CASSLSFQPQHF
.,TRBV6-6,CASRGKNEKLFF
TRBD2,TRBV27,CASSLLSSGSGNEQFF
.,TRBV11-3,CASSLNRDLLNEQYF
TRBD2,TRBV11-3,CASSLAASGGNIQYF
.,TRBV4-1,CASSQEHRTYGYTF
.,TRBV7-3,CASSTRAGFEQYF
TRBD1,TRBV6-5,CASRRDSLAYEQYF
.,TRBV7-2,CASHRGSRDTGELFF
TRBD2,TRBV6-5,CASTPRGGSYNEQFF
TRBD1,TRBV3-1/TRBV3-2,CASSLRTGVDTQYF
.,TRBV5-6,CASSLGGSGANVLTF
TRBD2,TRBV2,CASSGSGGPNEQFF
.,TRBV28,CASSDGETQYF
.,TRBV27,CASTPGGGGYYEQYF
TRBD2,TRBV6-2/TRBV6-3,CASSYPSGIPLGAYNEQFF
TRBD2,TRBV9,CASSLAGLAKNIQYF
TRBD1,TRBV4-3,CASSPTSGTGSGELFF
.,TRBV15,CATSREAGVGELFF
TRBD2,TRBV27,CASSFWREGPYNEQFF
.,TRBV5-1,CASSLYEVLGGDEQFF
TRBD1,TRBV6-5,CASKKNSGGGNTIYF
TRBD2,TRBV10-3,CAISESQREATDTQYF
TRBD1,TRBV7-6,CASSPQTGAAGANVLTF